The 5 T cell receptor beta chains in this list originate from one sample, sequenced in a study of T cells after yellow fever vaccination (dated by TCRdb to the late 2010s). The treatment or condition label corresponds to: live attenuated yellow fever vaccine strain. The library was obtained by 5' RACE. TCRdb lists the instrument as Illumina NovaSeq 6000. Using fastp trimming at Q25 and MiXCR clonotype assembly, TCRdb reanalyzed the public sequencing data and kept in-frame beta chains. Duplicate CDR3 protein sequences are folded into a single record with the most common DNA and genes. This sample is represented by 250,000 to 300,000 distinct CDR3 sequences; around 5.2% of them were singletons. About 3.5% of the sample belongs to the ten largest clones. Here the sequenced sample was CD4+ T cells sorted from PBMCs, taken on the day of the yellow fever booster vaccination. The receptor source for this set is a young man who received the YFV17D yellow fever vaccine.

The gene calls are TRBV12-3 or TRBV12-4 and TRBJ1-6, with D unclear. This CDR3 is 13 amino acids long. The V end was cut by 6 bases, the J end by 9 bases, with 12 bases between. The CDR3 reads CASRPVRGSPLHF. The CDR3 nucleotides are TGTGCCAGCAGACCGGTGCGTGGTTCACCCCTCCACTTT.

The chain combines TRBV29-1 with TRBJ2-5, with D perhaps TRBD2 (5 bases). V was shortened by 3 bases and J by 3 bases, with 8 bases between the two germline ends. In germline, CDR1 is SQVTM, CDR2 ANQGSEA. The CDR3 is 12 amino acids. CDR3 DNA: TGCAGCGTTGAGAAAGCGGAAGAGACCCAGTACTTC. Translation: CSVEKAEETQYF.

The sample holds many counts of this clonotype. The CDR3 DNA sequence: TGCAGTGCTCCAGGGTTCACAGATACGCAGTATTTT. Amino acid sequence: CSAPGFTDTQYF. J is TRBJ2-3 and V is TRBV20-1, with TRBD1 as a possible D gene (5 bases). The V gene's germline CDR1 is DFQATT and CDR2 SNEGSKA (reference sequence). Trimming took 5 bases from V and 2 from J, leaving 8 bases between them. This CDR3 comprises 12 residues.

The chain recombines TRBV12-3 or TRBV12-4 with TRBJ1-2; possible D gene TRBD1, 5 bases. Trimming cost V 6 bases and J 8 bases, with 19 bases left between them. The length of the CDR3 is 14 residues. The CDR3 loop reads CASSTAQGGRGYTF. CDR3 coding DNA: TGTGCCAGCAGCACTGCTCAGGGTGGGAGAGGCTACACCTTC.

For the CDR3, the DNA is TGTGCCAGTAGTGGAACAGGGGATGGTGGCAATCAGCCCCAGCATTTT. Protein product: CASSGTGDGGNQPQHF. The V and J genes are TRBV19 and TRBJ1-5, with 7 bases lining up with TRBD1. Trimming took 5 bases from V and 2 from J; bases not matched to a gene: 9. The CDR3 length is 16 residues. Germline V gene sequence: CDR1 LNHDA, CDR2 SQIVND (reference sequence).